A single sample gave rise to the 15 T cell receptor beta chains below, sequenced in a study of cytomegalovirus exposure and HLA in healthy donors (TCRdb year 2017). The library was built by means of the immunoSEQ multiplex PCR assay. For the multiplex PCR, a mixture combining 60 forward primers for TCR Vbeta segments and 13 reverse primers for TCR Jbeta segments was used. TCRdb's version of the immuneACCESS table is confined to in-frame rearrangements and falls short of the full clone set. An unresolved V gene accounts for under half of the shortfall where checked; the remainder is of unknown origin. The table for this sample shows roughly 50,000 clones. The top ten clonotypes cover under 3% of the sample. The source material was PBMCs. The origin of the receptors is a female donor in good health and CMV-seronegative.

The rearrangement uses TRBV19 and TRBJ1-5, with D possibly being TRBD1 (5 bases). V lost 7 bases and J lost 3, with 13 bases in between. The germline CDR1 and CDR2 sequences are LNHDA and SQIVND (reference sequence). The CDR3 has 14 amino acids. DNA for the CDR3: TGTGCCAGTAAAACAGACAGAACCAATCAGCCCCAGCATTTT. Its translation is CASKTDRTNQPQHF.

The chain carries TRBV29-1 and TRBJ1-1; TRBD1 matches at 8 bases. The V and J ends lost 4 bases and 3 bases, in that order; junction bases with no gene match: 7. This CDR3 contains 14 residues. Germline lookup yields CDR1 SQVTM and CDR2 ANQGSEA. CDR3 amino acids: CSVASGGDDTEAFF. CDR3 nucleotides: TGCAGCGTTGCATCAGGGGGCGATGACACTGAAGCTTTCTTT.

V is TRBV30 and J is TRBJ2-7, with 9 positions matching TRBD1. Germline-derived CDR1 and CDR2 are GTSNPN and SVGIG (reference sequence). This CDR3 region has 14 residues. Trimming took 5 bases from V and 1 from J; bases not matched to a gene: 6. The CDR3 nucleotides read TGTGCCTGGGGTCCGGGACAGGGTTCCTACGAGCAGTACTTC. This codes for CAWGPGQGSYEQYF.

The genes are TRBV18 and TRBJ2-7; a possible D gene is TRBD1 (5 bases). Trimming took off 3 bases at V and 2 bases at J, with 17 bases between the two ends. Germline lookup yields CDR1 KGHSH and CDR2 LQKENI. CDR3 length: 16 amino acids. Written as DNA, the CDR3 is TGTGCCAGCTCACCGATTTCAGGGTCTGGGGCCTACGAGCAGTACTTC. Protein product: CASSPISGSGAYEQYF.

This chain uses TRBV5-8 with TRBJ1-1; a possible D gene is TRBD1 (5 bases). The germline gives CDR1 SGHTS, CDR2 YDEGEE. CDR3 length: 16 residues. V lost 2 bases and J lost 1, with 15 bases in between. CDR3 sequence reads: CASSLLGRDPNTEAFF. In DNA, the CDR3 is TGTGCCAGCAGCTTATTGGGGCGGGACCCGAACACTGAAGCTTTCTTT.

The V and J genes are TRBV4-1 and TRBJ1-2; D unresolved. The CDR3 length is 15 residues. V was pared by 1 base and J by 0 bases, with 9 bases between. Germline values: CDR1 MGHRA, CDR2 YSYEKL. For the CDR3, the DNA is TGCGCCAGCAGCCAAGTAGTAGTAGCTAACTATGGCTACACCTTC. Translated, it gives CASSQVVVANYGYTF.

This chain connects TRBV6-1 to TRBJ1-2; 8 nucleotides agree with TRBD1. CDR3 size: 14 residues. Germline CDR1 is MNHNS and CDR2 is SASEGT. V was pared by 4 bases and J by 4 bases, with 5 bases of the junction left unmatched. The CDR3 sequence is CASSGDRGSYGYTF. CDR3 coding DNA: TGTGCCAGCAGTGGAGACAGGGGCTCCTATGGCTACACCTTC.

V is TRBV30 and J is TRBJ1-5; 8 positions match TRBD1. Germline CDR1 and CDR2: GTSNPN and SVGIG (reference sequence). This CDR3 comprises 14 residues. J gave up 6 bases and V 2 bases, and 6 bases lay outside the gene matches. The CDR3 sequence: CAWSRTGMVQPQHF. For the CDR3, the DNA is TGTGCCTGGAGTAGGACAGGGATGGTTCAGCCCCAGCATTTT.

The V and J genes are TRBV4-3 and TRBJ1-1; TRBD1 might be the D (5 bases). Trimming took off 3 bases at V and 4 bases at J, with 12 bases between the two ends. The CDR3 contains 14 residues. Germline CDR1 and CDR2: LGHNA and YSLEER. CDR3 in DNA: TGCGCCAGCAGCCACGACAGACTGGCCACTGAAGCTTTCTTT. As protein: CASSHDRLATEAFF.

The chain is built from TRBV9 and TRBJ2-7; a weak D match, TRBD1 (6 bases). The CDR3 consists of 15 residues. V was cut by 0 bases and J by 6 bases, with 16 bases left in between. Germline V lookup: CDR1 SGDLS, CDR2 YYNGEE. The CDR3 DNA sequence: TGTGCCAGCAGCGTAGAGGGCCAGGGGATAGGCGAGCAGTACTTC. Protein: CASSVEGQGIGEQYF.

The V and J genes are TRBV4-3 and TRBJ1-2, with D uncertain. Trimming took 0 bases from V and 8 from J, leaving 19 bases between them. In germline, CDR1 is LGHNA, CDR2 YSLEER. This CDR3 region has 16 residues. CDR3 sequence (DNA): TGCGCCAGCAGCCAAGATTGGGCCAGTCTCTTCGGAGGCTACACCTTC. This translates into CASSQDWASLFGGYTF.

The chain uses TRBV4-3 and TRBJ1-6, with 8 bases fitting TRBD1. V lost 5 bases and J lost 8; bases outside the gene matches: 8. The CDR3 length is 15 residues. CDR1 LGHNA and CDR2 YSLEER come from the germline V gene. This CDR3 is CASSAGTGEDSPLHF. DNA for the CDR3: TGCGCCAGCAGCGCCGGGACAGGAGAAGATTCACCCCTCCACTTT.

The V call is TRBV19, the J call TRBJ1-2; 8 bases align to TRBD1. Germline V lookup: CDR1 LNHDA, CDR2 SQIVND (reference sequence). V dropped 0 bases and J dropped 6; count of bases not matched to a gene: 3. This CDR3 spans 14 amino acids. For the CDR3, the DNA is TGTGCCAGTAGTATAGAAGCAGGGGGCCATGGCTACACCTTC. Amino acid sequence: CASSIEAGGHGYTF.

This rearrangement joins TRBV30 to TRBJ1-4; TRBD1 matches at 9 bases. Unmatched junction bases numbered 4, after V lost 2 bases and J lost 6 bases. Germline CDR1 reads GTSNPN; CDR2 reads SVGIG (reference sequence). The CDR3 totals 14 residues. Here the CDR3 DNA reads TGTGCCTGGAGTCCGGGACAGGGCCATGAAAAACTGTTTTTT. Protein product: CAWSPGQGHEKLFF.

The genes are TRBV19 and TRBJ1-5, with D tentatively TRBD1 (5 bases). Germline lookup yields CDR1 LNHDA and CDR2 SQIVND (reference sequence). CDR3 size: 15 residues. The V gene lost 1 base and the J gene lost 3 bases, with 10 bases spanning the gap. The CDR3 loop reads CASSIGGRVNQPQHF. CDR3 bases: TGTGCCAGTAGTATAGGGGGCAGGGTCAATCAGCCCCAGCATTTT.